The rows below give T cell receptor beta chains drawn from one sample of a study of T cells after yellow fever vaccination. TCRdb redid the calling of the 5' RACE reads with MiXCR, one entry per CDR3 protein. The table has over 130,000 distinct CDR3 sequences, 7% to 9% seen once. The source was CD4+ T cells sorted from PBMCs, collected 5 days after the yellow fever booster vaccination. All receptors derive from a man aged 25-45 years who received the YFV17D yellow fever vaccine. The CDR3 runs from the conserved cysteine through the conserved F or W.

TRBV7-2,TRBJ1-1,CASSFGTAAGEAFF
TRBV5-1,TRBJ2-5,CASSLTLGLKETQYF
TRBV5-1,TRBJ2-6,CASSTGQHSGANVLTF
TRBV6-2/TRBV6-3,TRBJ1-2,CASTHRGSDYGYTF
TRBV5-1,TRBJ2-5,CASSLGGEREETQYF
TRBV20-1,TRBJ2-3,CSASQGPDTQYF
TRBV7-2,TRBJ2-2,CASRLTSYTGELFF
TRBV20-1,TRBJ2-4,CSASAGGPKNIQYF
TRBV14,TRBJ1-1,CASSQNRGLNTEAFF
TRBV18,TRBJ2-1,CASHPTTGSPGAEQFF
TRBV20-1,TRBJ2-3,CSASWREISTDTQYF
TRBV24-1,TRBJ2-2,CATSEPAGGDTAELFF
TRBV5-4,TRBJ2-7,CASSLAAGRGDEQYF
TRBV7-8,TRBJ2-3,CASRPDRDTQYF
TRBV2,TRBJ2-5,CASRRGLADQETQYF
TRBV5-1,TRBJ2-7,CASSFRTGGLYEQYF
TRBV7-2,TRBJ2-1,CASSQRQGLEQFF
TRBV12-3/TRBV12-4,TRBJ2-4,CASSFRTRGDIQYF
TRBV7-2,TRBJ2-7,CASSLAYASGLYEQYF
TRBV18,TRBJ2-1,CASLRGSNEQFF
TRBV10-3,TRBJ2-1,CAISLDRANEQFF
TRBV10-3,TRBJ2-5,CAISVTSGSVETQYF
TRBV20-1,TRBJ2-7,CSARTGDSIGLSSYEQYF
TRBV4-1,TRBJ2-4,CASSQWELGSKNIQYF
TRBV3-1,TRBJ1-4,CASSHWGQGKGVPEKLFF
TRBV29-1,TRBJ2-3,CSVARDRASTDTQYF
TRBV5-1,TRBJ1-1,CASSSRGGAEAFF
TRBV4-3,TRBJ2-2,CASSLRLAGVGGELFF
TRBV7-2,TRBJ1-2,CASTVGGAGHYNYGYTF
TRBV15,TRBJ2-7,CATSPRTGGYEQYF
TRBV20-1,TRBJ2-7,CSAVKAGPPYEQYF
TRBV29-1,TRBJ2-3,CSVEQGPDTQYF
TRBV19,TRBJ1-5,CASRVFSGSDQPQHF
TRBV7-2,TRBJ2-7,CASSLEISYEQYF
TRBV5-1,TRBJ2-5,CASSYQPSPGSQYF
TRBV5-1,TRBJ2-5,CASRVGGMQETQYF
TRBV3-1,TRBJ2-3,CASSQQPSTDTQYF
TRBV12-3/TRBV12-4,TRBJ2-1,CASINFSGAYNEQFF
TRBV19,TRBJ2-5,CASSIGPTQETQYF
TRBV6-5,TRBJ2-7,CASSYPAMGEQYF
TRBV20-1,TRBJ2-5,CSAITHAETQYF
TRBV25-1,TRBJ2-5,CASSEYVTQYF
TRBV12-3/TRBV12-4,TRBJ1-1,CASSLAPPTVLTEAFF
TRBV7-8,TRBJ2-1,CASSLRISGDNEQFF
TRBV5-5,TRBJ1-4,CASSLRLEQTYEKLFF
TRBV6-2/TRBV6-3,TRBJ2-1,CASSYDRLANEQFF